The next 21 T cell receptor beta chains were all read from a single sample in a study of OX40 agonist ivuxolimab in advanced cancers. The repertoire was sequenced with immunoSEQ multiplex PCR; TCRdb's copy has only in-frame clones and lacks some. This table has about 93,000 clones, 92% appearing once. Here the sequenced sample was CD4+ or CD8+ T cells sorted from blood, taken in a trial of the OX40 agonist ivuxolimab. The source of these receptors is an adult with an advanced solid tumor such as melanoma, head and neck, liver or kidney cancer.

V gene TRBV5-4 combines with J gene TRBJ1-1, with D maybe TRBD1 (6 bases). This CDR3 is 12 amino acids long. Trimming stripped 0 bases from V and 14 bases from J, with 14 bases between. Germline V gene data show CDR1 as SGHNT and CDR2 as YYREEE (reference sequence). The CDR3: CASSLDRVGVFF. The CDR3 DNA follows: TGTGCCAGCAGCTTGGACAGGGTTGGAGTCTTCTTT.

The rearrangement uses TRBV14 and TRBJ2-5, with a possible D match to TRBD1 (5 bases). CDR1 is SGHDN and CDR2 is FVKESK in the germline V gene. The CDR3 covers 15 residues. Trimming cost V 0 bases and J 1 base, with 9 bases left between them. Written as DNA, the CDR3 is TGTGCCAGCAGCCAAGATCTTGGGGCCCAAGAGACCCAGTACTTC. Translated: CASSQDLGAQETQYF.

The V call is TRBV11-2, the J call TRBJ2-2, with a weak D call TRBD1 (6 bases). Per the germline V gene, CDR1 is SGHAT and CDR2 is FQNNGV. CDR3 size: 15 residues. V was shortened by 5 bases and J by 0 bases, with 10 bases between the two germline ends. The CDR3 coding sequence is TGTGCCAGCAGCGCCGACAGGACGAACACCGGGGAGCTGTTTTTT. Protein: CASSADRTNTGELFF.

The chain has TRBV6-1 and TRBJ2-7, with a possible D match to TRBD1 (6 bases). The CDR3 is 15 residues long. Germline CDR1 and CDR2: MNHNS and SASEGT. The V gene lost 7 bases and the J gene lost 7 bases, with 23 bases spanning the gap. The CDR3 here is CASKLGQTSEGEQYF. The DNA of the CDR3 is TGTGCCAGCAAGTTAGGACAGACCTCAGAAGGGGAGCAGTACTTC.

The chain carries TRBV5-1 and TRBJ2-5; 7 bases match TRBD2. CDR1 and CDR2 from the germline V gene are SGHRS and YFSETQ. This CDR3 has 15 amino acids. The V segment lost 7 bases and the J segment 5 bases; nucleotides outside the gene matches: 14. CDR3 nucleotide sequence: TGCGCCAGCGAGCGGGGAGTGGGGTTGGGCGAGACCCAGTACTTC. Translated: CASERGVGLGETQYF.

This chain connects TRBV2 to TRBJ1-3, with D tentatively TRBD1 (6 bases). CDR3 length equals 14 residues. V lost 6 bases and J 4 bases, leaving 13 bases between the germline ends. Germline V gives CDR1 SNHLY, CDR2 FYNNEI. For the CDR3, the DNA is TGTGCCAGCAGGGGCAGGACAGTCGGAAACACCATATATTTT. Its protein product is CASRGRTVGNTIYF.

This clone turned up a few times. The rearrangement uses TRBV10-2 and TRBJ2-7; D unresolved. Per germline, CDR1 WSHSY and CDR2 SAAADI. Trimming took off 4 bases at V and 3 bases at J, with 7 bases between the two ends. This CDR3 has 12 amino acids. The CDR3 coding sequence is TGCGCCAGCAGTGTTCAGGACTACGAGCAGTACTTC. Protein sequence: CASSVQDYEQYF.

CDR3 sequence reads: CASSPGGRGPRYGYTF. Written as DNA, the CDR3 is TGCGCCAGCTCCCCGGGTGGGAGGGGGCCGCGCTATGGCTACACCTTC. The J gene is TRBJ1-2, the V gene TRBV4-1; TRBD1 agrees at 7 bases. The CDR3 has 16 amino acids. From germline, CDR1 is MGHRA and CDR2 YSYEKL. J gave up 4 bases and V 8 bases, and 16 bases lay outside the gene matches.

The chain joins TRBV11-2 to TRBJ2-5, with D perhaps TRBD1 or TRBD2 (6 bases each). V lost 8 bases and J lost 5, with 15 bases in between. This CDR3 has 13 residues. Germline V CDR1 and CDR2: SGHAT, FQNNGV. The CDR3 DNA follows: TGTGCCAGCTGTCCCGGGGGCCGGGAGACCCAGTACTTC. It is translated as CASCPGGRETQYF.

The genes are TRBV19 and TRBJ2-3; D uncertain. The CDR3 is made up of 16 amino acids. The V gene lost 4 bases and the J gene lost 0 bases, with 14 bases spanning the gap. Looked up from germline, CDR1 is LNHDA and CDR2 is SQIVND (reference sequence). Written as DNA, the CDR3 is TGTGCCAGTAGTAGTTCAGTGACACAGAGCACAGATACGCAGTATTTT. Encoded protein: CASSSSVTQSTDTQYF. The full variable domain, completed using reference TRBV19 and TRBJ2-3, is DGGITQSPKYLFRKEGQNVTLSCEQNLNHDAMYWYRQDPGQGLRLIYYSQIVNDFQKGDIAEGYSVSREKKESFPLTVTSAQKNPTAFYLCASSSSVTQSTDTQYFGPGTRLTVL.

The V call is TRBV20-1, the J call TRBJ1-2, with unresolved D. Germline CDR1 DFQATT, CDR2 SNEGSKA (reference sequence). The CDR3 is 10 amino acids. V lost 3 bases to trimming and J lost 7 bases, with 6 bases between them. The CDR3 is CSASRAGYTF. As DNA, the CDR3 is TGCAGTGCTAGTCGTGCTGGCTACACCTTC.

This rearrangement joins TRBV20-1 to TRBJ1-1; D ambiguous. Germline lookup yields CDR1 DFQATT and CDR2 SNEGSKA (reference sequence). V dropped 6 bases and J dropped 5 bases, with 7 bases sitting between them. This CDR3 contains 10 residues. This CDR3 reads CSAWPTEAFF. The CDR3 DNA reads TGCAGTGCCTGGCCAACTGAAGCTTTCTTT.

The genes are TRBV11-2 and TRBJ1-2, with 9 bases identical to TRBD1. The germline V gene has CDR1 SGHAT and CDR2 FQNNGV. This CDR3 region has 14 residues. V dropped 1 base and J dropped 7; count of bases not matched to a gene: 4. The CDR3 region has the DNA TGTGCCAGCAGCTTAGTCACAGGGGGCCTTGGCTACACCTTC. Translation: CASSLVTGGLGYTF.

The CDR3 DNA reads TGTGCCAGCAAACAGGGGGCGCGGAGCGAGCAGTACTTC. Its protein product is CASKQGARSEQYF. This chain links TRBV6-1 with TRBJ2-7; 9 positions agree with TRBD1. V lost 7 bases to trimming and J lost 6 bases; unmatched junction nucleotides: 7. The V gene's germline CDR1 is MNHNS and CDR2 SASEGT. This CDR3 has 13 amino acids.

V usage is TRBV2 and J usage is TRBJ2-1; D perhaps matches TRBD1 (6 bases). Germline V gene data show CDR1 as SNHLY and CDR2 as FYNNEI. Deletions cut 6 bases from V and 9 bases from J, with 24 bases between. The CDR3 consists of 16 residues. CDR3 amino acids: CASSRLGATAGSEQFF. The CDR3 bases are TGTGCCAGCAGCCGACTGGGGGCCACGGCCGGTAGTGAGCAGTTCTTC.

Written as DNA, the CDR3 is TGTGCCAGCAGCGCCGCGGGTCCAGATACGCAGTATTTT. This translates into CASSAAGPDTQYF. The chain uses TRBV7-9 and TRBJ2-3; maybe TRBD2 (5 bases). V dropped 5 bases and J dropped 4 bases, with 10 bases sitting between them. The germline CDR1 and CDR2 sequences are SEHNR and FQNEAQ (reference sequence). There are 13 residues in the CDR3.

This rearrangement joins TRBV5-1 to TRBJ2-3, with D unresolved. Between the trimmed V and J ends, which lost 5 bases and 4 bases, there was a span of 11 bases. The CDR3 contains 13 residues. Germline CDR1 is SGHRS and CDR2 is YFSETQ. Here the CDR3 reads CASRFSLADTQYF. The DNA of the CDR3 is TGCGCCAGCAGATTTAGCTTGGCAGATACGCAGTATTTT.

V and J are TRBV6-5 and TRBJ1-2; possible D gene TRBD1, 6 bases. Trimming shortened V by 2 bases and J by 4 bases, and 17 bases separated the two germline ends. The CDR3 length is 16 residues. Germline V gene lookup returns CDR1 MNHEY and CDR2 SVGAGI. The CDR3 reads CASSYDYGGRSYGYTF. Written as DNA, the CDR3 is TGTGCCAGCAGTTACGATTACGGGGGCCGAAGCTATGGCTACACCTTC.

V is TRBV5-6 and J is TRBJ1-1, with D unresolved. The V end lost 3 bases, the J end lost 1 base, and 7 bases lay between the germline ends. This CDR3 is built from 13 residues. CDR1 is SGHDT, CDR2 YYEEEE, per germline. CDR3 loop: CASSSTENTEAFF. DNA for the CDR3: TGTGCCAGCAGCTCTACAGAGAACACTGAAGCTTTCTTT.

This chain uses TRBV19 with TRBJ2-2; either TRBD1 or TRBD2 may supply D (5 bases each). V was cut by 6 bases and J by 5 bases, with 13 bases left in between. CDR1 and CDR2 (germline): LNHDA, SQIVND (reference sequence). The CDR3 is 14 amino acids. As DNA, the CDR3 is TGTGCCAGTAGGCTGGGGTGGGGGACCGGGGAGCTGTTTTTT. This sequence encodes CASRLGWGTGELFF.

The chain has TRBV28 and TRBJ1-2, with D unresolved. There are 11 residues in the CDR3. V lost 6 bases and J 1 base, leaving 3 bases between the germline ends. Per germline, CDR1 MDHEN and CDR2 SYDVKM. CDR3 sequence (DNA): TGTGCCAGCAGGTATAACTATGGCTACACCTTC. The encoded protein is CASRYNYGYTF.